The T cell receptor beta chain described here comes from a study of T cells expressing NK-cell markers. About the research overall: Sorted CD3+CD56+NKG2C+, CD3+CD56+NKG2C- and CD3+CD56-NKG2C+ T cells provided the TCR beta repertoires. Study-level findings and limits: It was still unclear whether expanded NKG2C+ T cell clones were HCMV specific.

TCRdb reworked the 5' RACE reads into one entry per CDR3 protein, no DNA. Recorded for this sample: over 250,000 distinct CDR3 sequences. The CDR3 is 12 amino acids. Germline CDR1 and CDR2: SQVTM and ANQGSEA. With regard to this clonotype: Its specificity is unknown.

V is TRBV29-1 and J is TRBJ2-6. The origin of this receptor is a woman between 18 and 75 years old in good health. Specimen: blood T cells: a sorted CD56 or NKG2C T cell subset, CD4+ or CD8+ T cells, or bulk PBMC T cells (not recorded which). The CDR3 protein is CSVGGGANVLTF.